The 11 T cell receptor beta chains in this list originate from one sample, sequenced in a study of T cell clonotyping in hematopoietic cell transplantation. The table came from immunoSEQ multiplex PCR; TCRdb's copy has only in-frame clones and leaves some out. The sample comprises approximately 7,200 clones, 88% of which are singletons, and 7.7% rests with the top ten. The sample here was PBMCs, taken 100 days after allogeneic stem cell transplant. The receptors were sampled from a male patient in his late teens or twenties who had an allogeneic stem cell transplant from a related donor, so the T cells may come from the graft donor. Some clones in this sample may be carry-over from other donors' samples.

CDR3 sequence reads: CASSLARRYTF. The DNA for the CDR3 is TGTGCCAGCAGCTTGGCTAGGCGCTACACCTTC. The V gene is TRBV5-6, the J gene TRBJ1-2; D remains ambiguous. Germline V gene sequence: CDR1 SGHDT, CDR2 YYEEEE. V was pared by 0 bases and J by 9 bases, with 6 bases between. This CDR3 contains 11 residues.

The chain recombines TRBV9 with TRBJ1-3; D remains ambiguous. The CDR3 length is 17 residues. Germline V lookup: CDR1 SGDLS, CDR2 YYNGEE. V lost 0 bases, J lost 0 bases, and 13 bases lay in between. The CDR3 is CASSVGAGRYSGNTIYF. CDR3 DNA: TGTGCCAGCAGCGTAGGGGCCGGCAGATACTCTGGAAACACCATATATTTT.

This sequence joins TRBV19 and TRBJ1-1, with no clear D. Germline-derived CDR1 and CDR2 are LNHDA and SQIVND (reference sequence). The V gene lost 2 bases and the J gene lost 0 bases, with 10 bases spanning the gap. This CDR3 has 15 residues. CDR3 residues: CASSITDRLNTEAFF. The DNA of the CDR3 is TGTGCCAGTAGTATAACCGACCGATTGAACACTGAAGCTTTCTTT.

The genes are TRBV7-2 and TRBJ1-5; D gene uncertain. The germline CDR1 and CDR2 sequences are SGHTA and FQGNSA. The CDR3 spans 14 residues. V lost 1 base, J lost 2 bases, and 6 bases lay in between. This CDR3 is CASSLGRGNQPQHF. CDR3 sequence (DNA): TGTGCCAGCAGCTTAGGGCGTGGCAATCAGCCCCAGCATTTT.

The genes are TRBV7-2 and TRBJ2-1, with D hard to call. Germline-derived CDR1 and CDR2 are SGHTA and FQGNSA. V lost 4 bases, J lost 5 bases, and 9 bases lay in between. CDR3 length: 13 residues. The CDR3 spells CASSSGLHNEQFF. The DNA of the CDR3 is TGTGCCAGCAGCTCAGGCCTACACAATGAGCAGTTCTTC.

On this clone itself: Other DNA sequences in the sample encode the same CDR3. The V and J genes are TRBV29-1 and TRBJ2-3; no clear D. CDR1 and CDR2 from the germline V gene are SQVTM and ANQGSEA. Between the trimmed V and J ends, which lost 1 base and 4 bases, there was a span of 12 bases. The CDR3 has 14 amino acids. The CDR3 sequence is CSVEAFYRPDTQYF. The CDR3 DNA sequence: TGCAGCGTTGAAGCCTTCTACAGACCAGATACGCAGTATTTT.

CDR3 DNA: TGTGCCAGCAGGACCAACAGGTCGAACACTGAAGCTTTCTTT. This encodes CASRTNRSNTEAFF. J is TRBJ1-1 and V is TRBV27, with D maybe TRBD1 (5 bases). This CDR3 spans 14 amino acids. V lost 6 bases and J 1 base, leaving 12 bases between the germline ends. Germline V lookup: CDR1 MNHEY, CDR2 SMNVEV (reference sequence).

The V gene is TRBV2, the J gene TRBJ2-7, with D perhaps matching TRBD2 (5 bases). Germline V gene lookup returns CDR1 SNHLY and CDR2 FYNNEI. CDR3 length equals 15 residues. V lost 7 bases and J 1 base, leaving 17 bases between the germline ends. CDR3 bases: TGTGCCAGCACCCGGGATAACAGCGCTTCCTACGAGCAGTACGTC. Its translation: CASTRDNSASYEQYV.

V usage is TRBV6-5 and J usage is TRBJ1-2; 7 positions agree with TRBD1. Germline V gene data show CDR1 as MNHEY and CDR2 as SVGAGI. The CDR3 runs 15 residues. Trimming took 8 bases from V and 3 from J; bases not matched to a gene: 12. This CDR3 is CASALGGGTDYGYTF. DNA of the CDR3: TGTGCCAGCGCTCTAGGAGGGGGCACCGACTATGGCTACACCTTC.

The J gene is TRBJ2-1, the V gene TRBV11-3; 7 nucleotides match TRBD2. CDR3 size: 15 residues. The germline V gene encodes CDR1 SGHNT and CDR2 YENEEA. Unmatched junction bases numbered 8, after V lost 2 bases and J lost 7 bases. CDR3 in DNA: TGTGCCAGCAGCTTAATGACGGGGGGAGGTAATGAGCAGTTCTTC. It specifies CASSLMTGGGNEQFF.

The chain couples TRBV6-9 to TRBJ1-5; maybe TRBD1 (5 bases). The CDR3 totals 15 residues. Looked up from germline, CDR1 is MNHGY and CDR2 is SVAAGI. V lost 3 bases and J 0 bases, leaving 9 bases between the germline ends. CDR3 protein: CASSYDGGSNQPQHF. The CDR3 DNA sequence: TGTGCCAGCAGTTACGACGGGGGTAGCAATCAGCCCCAGCATTTT.